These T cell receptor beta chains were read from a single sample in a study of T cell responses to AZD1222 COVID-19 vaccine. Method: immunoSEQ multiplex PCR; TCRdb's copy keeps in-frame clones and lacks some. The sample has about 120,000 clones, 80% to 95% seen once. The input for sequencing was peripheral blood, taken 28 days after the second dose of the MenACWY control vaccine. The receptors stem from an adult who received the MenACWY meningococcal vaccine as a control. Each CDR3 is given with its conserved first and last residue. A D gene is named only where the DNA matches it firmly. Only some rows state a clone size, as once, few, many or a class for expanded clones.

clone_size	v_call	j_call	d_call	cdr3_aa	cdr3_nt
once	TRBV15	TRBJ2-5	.	CATSRNRDAETQYF	TGTGCCACCAGCAGGAACAGGGACGCGGAGACCCAGTACTTC
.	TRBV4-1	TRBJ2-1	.	CASSLQGPYNEQFF	TGCGCCAGCAGCCTCCAGGGTCCCTACAATGAGCAGTTCTTC
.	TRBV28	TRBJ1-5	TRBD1	CASSLRQGGNQPQHF	TGTGCCAGCAGTTTACGGCAGGGGGGCAATCAGCCCCAGCATTTT
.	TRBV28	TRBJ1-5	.	CASSSLGTQSQPQHF	TGTGCCAGCAGCTCGTTGGGGACGCAAAGTCAGCCCCAGCATTTT
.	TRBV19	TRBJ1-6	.	CASRTTSSYNSPLHF	TGTGCCAGTAGGACCACGAGCTCCTATAATTCACCCCTCCACTTT
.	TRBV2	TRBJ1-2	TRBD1	CASSLGTGGNGYTF	TGTGCCAGCTCACTCGGGACAGGGGGCAATGGCTACACCTTC
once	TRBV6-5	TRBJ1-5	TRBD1	CASRGQGNQPQHF	TGTGCCAGCAGGGGACAGGGAAATCAGCCCCAGCATTTT
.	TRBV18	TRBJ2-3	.	CASSPPSDTQYF	TGTGCCAGCTCACCACCGTCGGATACGCAGTATTTT
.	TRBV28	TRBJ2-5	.	CATFSYGFGTQYF	TGTGCCACGTTCTCCTACGGTTTCGGGACCCAGTACTTC
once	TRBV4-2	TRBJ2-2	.	CASSLVWVERKNTGELFF	TGTGCCAGCAGCCTCGTTTGGGTCGAGCGGAAGAACACCGGGGAGCTGTTTTTT
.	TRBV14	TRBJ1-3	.	CASSQASAGSGNTIYF	TGTGCCAGCAGCCAAGCCTCGGCGGGTTCTGGAAACACCATATATTTT
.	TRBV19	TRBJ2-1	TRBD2	CASGGAAGAPNEQFF	TGTGCCAGTGGAGGGGCAGCGGGGGCCCCCAATGAGCAGTTCTTC
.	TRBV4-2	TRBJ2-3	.	CASSQFRGDTDTQYF	TGTGCCAGCAGCCAATTTAGGGGAGACACAGATACGCAGTATTTT
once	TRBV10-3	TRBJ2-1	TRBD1	CAISEEQGQGYNEQFF	TGTGCCATCAGTGAGGAGCAGGGACAGGGATACAATGAGCAGTTCTTC
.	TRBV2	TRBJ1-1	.	CASRRGNTEAFF	TGTGCCAGCAGGAGGGGGAACACTGAAGCTTTCTTT
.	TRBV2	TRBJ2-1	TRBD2	CARGLAGGNEQFF	TGTGCCAGGGGACTAGCGGGAGGGAATGAGCAGTTCTTC
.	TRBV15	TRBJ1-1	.	CATSNSYSDTNTEAFF	TGTGCCACCAGCAACTCCTACTCGGACACGAACACTGAAGCTTTCTTT
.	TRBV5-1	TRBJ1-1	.	CASSLSLRERVNTEAFF	TGCGCCAGCAGCTTGAGTTTAAGGGAAAGGGTGAACACTGAAGCTTTCTTT
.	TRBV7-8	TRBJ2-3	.	CASSPRQKTSTDTQYF	TGTGCCAGCAGCCCCAGACAGAAGACTAGCACAGATACGCAGTATTTT
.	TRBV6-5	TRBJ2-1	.	CASRRRGSSYNEQFF	TGTGCCAGCAGACGCCGAGGAAGCTCCTACAATGAGCAGTTCTTC
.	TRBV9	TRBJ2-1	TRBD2	CASSVALAGGLSYNEQFF	TGTGCCAGCAGCGTAGCTCTAGCGGGAGGCCTCTCCTACAATGAGCAGTTCTTC
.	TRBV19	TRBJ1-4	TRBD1	CASRPPRRDRQNEKLFF	TGTGCCAGTAGACCTCCCCGTCGGGACAGGCAAAATGAAAAACTGTTTTTT
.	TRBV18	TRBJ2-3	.	CASSRGSSTDTQYF	TGTGCCAGTTCCCGGGGCAGTAGCACAGATACGCAGTATTTT
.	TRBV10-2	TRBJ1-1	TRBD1	CASSPDRWNTEAFF	TGCGCCAGCAGTCCGGACAGGTGGAACACTGAAGCTTTCTTT
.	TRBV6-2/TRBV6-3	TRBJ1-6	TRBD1	CASSSGQGAYSPLHF	TGTGCCAGCAGCTCGGGACAGGGGGCTTATTCACCCCTCCACTTT
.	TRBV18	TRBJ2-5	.	CASSPRGNQETQYF	TGTGCCAGCTCACCAAGGGGGAACCAAGAGACCCAGTACTTC
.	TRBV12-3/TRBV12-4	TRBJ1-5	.	CASRMDSNQPQHF	TGTGCCAGCAGGATGGATAGCAATCAGCCCCAGCATTTT
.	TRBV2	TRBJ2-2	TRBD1	CASSAHRGDTGELFF	TGTGCCAGCAGTGCCCACAGGGGCGACACCGGGGAGCTGTTTTTT
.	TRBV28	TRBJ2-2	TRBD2	CASRGRGRVVGELFF	TGTGCCAGCAGGGGGCGGGGGAGAGTGGTCGGGGAGCTGTTTTTT
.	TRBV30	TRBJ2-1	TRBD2	CAWRGLGGSSYNEQFF	TGTGCCTGGAGAGGGTTGGGGGGGAGCTCCTACAATGAGCAGTTCTTC
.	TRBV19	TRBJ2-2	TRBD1	CASSTWDSNTGELFF	TGTGCCAGTAGTACCTGGGACAGTAACACCGGGGAGCTGTTTTTT
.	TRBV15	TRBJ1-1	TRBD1	CATSREQGRGFVEAFF	TGTGCCACCAGCAGAGAGCAGGGCAGGGGGTTCGTTGAAGCTTTCTTT
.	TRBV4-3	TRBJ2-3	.	CASSQDPPATDTQYF	TGCGCCAGCAGCCAGGATCCCCCGGCGACAGATACGCAGTATTTT
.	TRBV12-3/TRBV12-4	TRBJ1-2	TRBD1	CATTTGGGYGYTF	TGTGCCACCACGACAGGGGGAGGGTATGGCTACACCTTC
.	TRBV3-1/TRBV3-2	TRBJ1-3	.	CASSQDVLLTSGNTIYF	TGTGCCAGCAGCCAAGACGTGTTGTTAACCTCTGGAAACACCATATATTTT
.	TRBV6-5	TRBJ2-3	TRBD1	CASSYHGTGGADTQYF	TGTGCCAGCAGTTACCACGGGACAGGGGGGGCAGATACGCAGTATTTT
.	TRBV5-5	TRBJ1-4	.	CASSPGGTNEKLFF	TGTGCCAGCAGCCCCGGGGGCACTAATGAAAAACTGTTTTTT
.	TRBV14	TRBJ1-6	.	CASSQGGYSYNSPLHF	TGTGCCAGCAGCCAAGGGGGGTATTCCTATAATTCACCCCTCCACTTT
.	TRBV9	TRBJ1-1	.	CASSVGQGGTEAFF	TGTGCCAGCAGCGTCGGGCAGGGTGGCACTGAAGCTTTCTTT
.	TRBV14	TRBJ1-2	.	CASSEEDGTNYGYTF	TGTGCCAGCAGCGAGGAAGACGGAACTAACTATGGCTACACCTTC
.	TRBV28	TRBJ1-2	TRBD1	CASRHPGTERRYGYTF	TGTGCCAGCAGACACCCAGGGACAGAAAGACGCTATGGCTACACCTTC
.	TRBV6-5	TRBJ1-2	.	CASSEFQANYGYTF	TGTGCCAGCAGCGAGTTTCAAGCTAACTATGGCTACACCTTC
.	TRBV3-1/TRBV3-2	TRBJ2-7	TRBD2	CASSQEGEGRDEQYF	TGTGCCAGCAGCCAAGAGGGGGAGGGCAGAGACGAGCAGTACTTC
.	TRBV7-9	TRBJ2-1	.	CASSGNEQFF	TGTGCCAGCAGCGGGAATGAGCAGTTCTTC
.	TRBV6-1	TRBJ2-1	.	CASSGPRGWSGDEQFF	TGTGCCAGCAGTGGTCCTCGGGGCTGGTCTGGTGATGAGCAGTTCTTC
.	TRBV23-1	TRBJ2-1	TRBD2	CASSQGLAGKGGNEQFF	TGCGCCAGCAGTCAAGGACTAGCGGGAAAGGGAGGGAATGAGCAGTTCTTC
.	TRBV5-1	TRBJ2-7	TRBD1	CASSSSDRGAYEQYF	TGCGCCAGCAGCTCATCCGACAGGGGAGCCTACGAGCAGTACTTC
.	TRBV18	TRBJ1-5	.	CASSPGWDITDTQHF	TGTGCCAGCTCACCGGGGTGGGACATCACAGATACGCAGCATTTT
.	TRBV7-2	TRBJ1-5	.	CASSLSVNQPQHF	TGTGCCAGCAGCTTAAGTGTCAATCAGCCCCAGCATTTT
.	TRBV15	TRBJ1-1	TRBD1	CATSRDLPQGARTYEAFF	TGTGCCACCAGCAGAGATCTCCCGCAGGGGGCTCGGACTTATGAAGCTTTCTTT
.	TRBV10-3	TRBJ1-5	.	CAISENLKTNQPQHF	TGTGCCATCAGTGAGAATCTGAAAACAAATCAGCCCCAGCATTTT
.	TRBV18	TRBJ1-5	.	CASSATAGVTSHQPQHF	TGTGCCAGCTCGGCAACCGCGGGGGTCACTAGCCATCAGCCCCAGCATTTT
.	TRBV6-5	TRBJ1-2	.	CASSYSTAYGYTF	TGTGCCAGCAGTTACTCGACAGCTTATGGCTACACCTTC
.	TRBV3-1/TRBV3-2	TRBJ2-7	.	CASSQDRNEQYF	TGTGCCAGCAGCCAAGATCGTAACGAGCAGTACTTC
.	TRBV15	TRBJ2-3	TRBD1	CATSNRDRITDTQYF	TGTGCCACCAGCAACCGGGACAGGATCACAGATACGCAGTATTTT
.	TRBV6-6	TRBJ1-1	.	CASSGQTNTEAFF	TGTGCCAGCAGCGGACAGACTAACACTGAAGCTTTCTTT
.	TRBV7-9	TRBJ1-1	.	CASSFFLGTSTEAFF	TGTGCCAGCAGCTTTTTCCTGGGTACGAGCACTGAAGCTTTCTTT
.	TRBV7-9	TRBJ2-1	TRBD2	CASSHKRGLSYNEQFF	TGTGCCAGCAGCCACAAGCGGGGGCTCTCCTACAATGAGCAGTTCTTC
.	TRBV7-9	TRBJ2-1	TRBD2	CASRHSAGGAPYNEQFF	TGTGCCAGCAGACACTCTGCGGGGGGGGCCCCCTACAATGAGCAGTTCTTC